These T cell receptor beta chains were read from a single sample in a study of cytomegalovirus exposure and HLA in healthy donors. Clones were sequenced by immunoSEQ multiplex PCR, and TCRdb holds only the in-frame ones, with some missing. Of nearly 300,000 clones listed, about nine tenths were seen once; the top ten hold almost 4%. The sample was PBMCs. These receptors all stem from a man aged 35 to 55 in good health and CMV-seropositive. The CDR3 runs from the conserved cysteine through the conserved F or W. A D gene is named only where the DNA matches it firmly. Not every row has a clone size; where given, it reads once, few, many or a size class.

d_gene: .; v_gene: TRBV19; abundance: .; j_gene: TRBJ1-1; CDR3aa: CASSPGGTNTEAFF; CDR3nt: TGTGCCAGTAGTCCGGGGGGGACGAACACTGAAGCTTTCTTT
d_gene: TRBD2; v_gene: TRBV2; abundance: .; j_gene: TRBJ2-1; CDR3aa: CATYSGRGSYNEQFF; CDR3nt: TGTGCCACCTATAGCGGGAGGGGTTCCTACAATGAGCAGTTCTTC
d_gene: .; v_gene: TRBV28; abundance: .; j_gene: TRBJ2-1; CDR3aa: CASIKESGTPDHNEQFF; CDR3nt: TGTGCCAGCATAAAGGAATCCGGGACTCCCGATCACAATGAGCAGTTCTTC
d_gene: .; v_gene: TRBV2; abundance: .; j_gene: TRBJ1-2; CDR3aa: CASALNSGGGYTF; CDR3nt: TGTGCCAGCGCCCTAAACAGCGGGGGTGGCTACACCTTC
d_gene: TRBD1; v_gene: TRBV7-9; abundance: .; j_gene: TRBJ1-1; CDR3aa: CSSSLARQGTEAFF; CDR3nt: TGTTCCAGCAGCTTGGCGAGACAGGGCACTGAAGCTTTCTTT
d_gene: TRBD1; v_gene: TRBV18; abundance: few; j_gene: TRBJ1-1; CDR3aa: CASSPNTGGTEAFF; CDR3nt: TGTGCCAGCTCACCTAACACAGGGGGGACTGAAGCTTTCTTT
d_gene: .; v_gene: TRBV5-1; abundance: .; j_gene: TRBJ2-3; CDR3aa: CASSLVRTASTDTQYF; CDR3nt: TGCGCCAGCAGCTTAGTAAGGACAGCTAGCACAGATACGCAGTATTTT
d_gene: .; v_gene: TRBV5-1; abundance: .; j_gene: TRBJ1-1; CDR3aa: CASSLVGGANTEAFF; CDR3nt: TGCGCCAGCAGCTTGGTGGGGGGGGCGAACACTGAAGCTTTCTTT
d_gene: .; v_gene: TRBV28; abundance: .; j_gene: TRBJ2-2; CDR3aa: CASSLRQNAGELFF; CDR3nt: TGTGCCAGCAGTTTAAGACAGAATGCCGGGGAGCTGTTTTTT
d_gene: TRBD1; v_gene: TRBV4-3; abundance: .; j_gene: TRBJ2-3; CDR3aa: CASRKGTGGPDTQYF; CDR3nt: TGCGCCAGCAGAAAGGGTACAGGGGGCCCAGATACGCAGTATTTT
d_gene: .; v_gene: TRBV27; abundance: .; j_gene: TRBJ1-1; CDR3aa: CASSLVSPSIEAFF; CDR3nt: TGTGCCAGCAGTTTAGTATCCCCCAGTATTGAAGCTTTCTTT
d_gene: TRBD1; v_gene: TRBV7-9; abundance: .; j_gene: TRBJ1-2; CDR3aa: CASSRTGGGIYGYTF; CDR3nt: TGTGCCAGCAGCCGGACAGGAGGAGGAATCTATGGCTACACCTTC
d_gene: TRBD2; v_gene: TRBV11-1; abundance: .; j_gene: TRBJ2-3; CDR3aa: CASSFRGGADTQYF; CDR3nt: TGTGCCAGCAGCTTCCGGGGAGGGGCAGATACGCAGTATTTT
d_gene: TRBD2; v_gene: TRBV28; abundance: .; j_gene: TRBJ2-1; CDR3aa: CASSFSGDSSYNEQFF; CDR3nt: TGTGCCAGCAGCTTTAGCGGGGATAGCTCCTACAATGAGCAGTTCTTC
d_gene: .; v_gene: TRBV5-1; abundance: .; j_gene: TRBJ2-1; CDR3aa: CASSLASEHEQFF; CDR3nt: TGCGCCAGCAGCTTGGCGTCGGAGCATGAGCAGTTCTTC
d_gene: .; v_gene: TRBV27; abundance: .; j_gene: TRBJ2-5; CDR3aa: CASSLRARGIETQYF; CDR3nt: TGTGCCAGCAGTTTAAGGGCCCGGGGGATAGAGACCCAGTACTTC
d_gene: .; v_gene: TRBV6-4; abundance: .; j_gene: TRBJ2-2; CDR3aa: CASSDRPGNTGELFF; CDR3nt: TGTGCCAGCAGTGACAGGCCAGGGAACACCGGGGAGCTGTTTTTT
d_gene: TRBD2; v_gene: TRBV19; abundance: .; j_gene: TRBJ2-2; CDR3aa: CASNSLGGTGELFF; CDR3nt: TGTGCCAGTAATTCCCTGGGGGGGACCGGGGAGCTGTTTTTT
d_gene: TRBD1; v_gene: TRBV15; abundance: .; j_gene: TRBJ2-7; CDR3aa: CATSSWDSYEQYF; CDR3nt: TGTGCCACCAGCAGCTGGGACAGCTACGAGCAGTACTTC
d_gene: .; v_gene: TRBV27; abundance: .; j_gene: TRBJ2-7; CDR3aa: CASSSSSYEQYF; CDR3nt: TGTGCCAGCAGTTCCAGCTCCTACGAGCAGTACTTC
d_gene: .; v_gene: TRBV28; abundance: .; j_gene: TRBJ1-1; CDR3aa: CASSFFQEAFF; CDR3nt: TGTGCCAGCAGTTTTTTCCAGGAAGCTTTCTTT
d_gene: TRBD1; v_gene: TRBV28; abundance: .; j_gene: TRBJ2-6; CDR3aa: CASSFPGTGSSGANVLTF; CDR3nt: TGTGCCAGCAGTTTCCCCGGGACAGGGAGCTCTGGGGCCAACGTCCTGACTTTC
d_gene: .; v_gene: TRBV19; abundance: .; j_gene: TRBJ1-3; CDR3aa: CASNKRGSENTIYF; CDR3nt: TGTGCCAGTAACAAGCGGGGTAGTGAAAACACCATATATTTT
d_gene: .; v_gene: TRBV15; abundance: .; j_gene: TRBJ2-5; CDR3aa: CATSSQDQETQYF; CDR3nt: TGTGCCACCAGCAGCCAGGACCAAGAGACCCAGTACTTC
d_gene: .; v_gene: TRBV28; abundance: .; j_gene: TRBJ2-5; CDR3aa: CASTEVGETQYF; CDR3nt: TGTGCCAGCACCGAGGTTGGGGAGACCCAGTACTTC
d_gene: .; v_gene: TRBV1; abundance: .; j_gene: TRBJ2-7; CDR3aa: CTSSPELGLGRLDEQYF; CDR3nt: TGCACCAGCAGCCCCGAACTAGGGCTCGGTCGGCTCGACGAGCAGTACTTC
d_gene: .; v_gene: TRBV6-5; abundance: .; j_gene: TRBJ2-6; CDR3aa: CASSPQAGANVLTF; CDR3nt: TGTGCCAGCAGTCCACAGGCTGGGGCCAACGTCCTGACTTTC
d_gene: .; v_gene: TRBV6-5; abundance: .; j_gene: TRBJ2-2; CDR3aa: CASSETGYTGELFF; CDR3nt: TGTGCCAGCAGTGAAACGGGTTACACCGGGGAGCTGTTTTTT
d_gene: .; v_gene: TRBV7-9; abundance: .; j_gene: TRBJ1-6; CDR3aa: CASSSAGTGNSPLHF; CDR3nt: TGTGCCAGCAGCTCGGCGGGGACGGGAAATTCACCCCTCCACTTT
d_gene: TRBD2; v_gene: TRBV5-1; abundance: .; j_gene: TRBJ2-7; CDR3aa: CASSLLAGGDYEQYF; CDR3nt: TGCGCCAGCAGCTTGCTAGCGGGAGGGGACTACGAGCAGTACTTC
d_gene: .; v_gene: TRBV28; abundance: .; j_gene: TRBJ2-6; CDR3aa: CASVQGGVSGANVLTF; CDR3nt: TGTGCCAGCGTACAGGGTGGGGTGTCTGGGGCCAACGTCCTGACTTTC
d_gene: .; v_gene: TRBV5-6; abundance: .; j_gene: TRBJ2-7; CDR3aa: CASSLVAAYEQYF; CDR3nt: TGTGCCAGCAGCTTGGTGGCAGCCTACGAGCAGTACTTC